Shown below are 7 T cell receptor beta chains from a single sample sequenced in a study of OX40 agonist ivuxolimab in advanced cancers. Sequencing was performed with immunoSEQ multiplex PCR; in TCRdb, only in-frame clones are kept and a portion is missing. The data hold some 60,000 clones, with approximately 90% observed a single time. The specimen comprised CD4+ or CD8+ T cells sorted from blood, sampled in a trial of the OX40 agonist ivuxolimab. The receptors originated from an adult with an advanced solid tumor such as melanoma, head and neck, liver or kidney cancer.

The chain couples TRBV28 to TRBJ1-2; a possible D gene is TRBD1 (5 bases). This CDR3 has 12 amino acids. Germline CDR1 reads MDHEN; CDR2 reads SYDVKM. Between the trimmed V and J ends, which lost 3 bases and 9 bases, there was a span of 11 bases. CDR3 DNA sequence: TGTGCCAGCAGTTTTACAGGTTCAAGCTACACCTTC. Translation gives CASSFTGSSYTF.

The rearrangement joins TRBV6-6 to TRBJ1-6; perhaps TRBD1 as D (5 bases). The germline V and J ends were trimmed by 6 bases and 0 bases, with 9 bases remaining between them. Germline values: CDR1 MNHNY, CDR2 SVGAGI (reference sequence). The CDR3 has 15 residues. CDR3 residues: CASRDIYSYNSPLHF. CDR3 bases: TGTGCCAGCAGGGACATATACTCCTATAATTCACCCCTCCACTTT.

The V gene is TRBV6-6, the J gene TRBJ1-6; TRBD1 is a possible D gene (5 bases). The V gene lost 10 bases and the J gene lost 10 bases, with 23 bases spanning the gap. Germline V lookup: CDR1 MNHNY, CDR2 SVGAGI (reference sequence). CDR3 length equals 15 residues. CDR3 amino acids: CATYPGSAGGSPLHF. CDR3 coding DNA: TGTGCCACCTACCCAGGAAGTGCGGGGGGATCACCCCTCCACTTT.

This rearrangement joins TRBV6-6 to TRBJ1-2; D is ambiguous. Germline CDR1 is MNHNY and CDR2 is SVGAGI (reference sequence). This CDR3 has 14 residues. V was shortened by 0 bases and J by 3 bases, with 8 bases between the two germline ends. The CDR3 region has the DNA TGTGCCAGCAGTTACTCGACCCCCCACTATGGCTACACCTTC. Translated: CASSYSTPHYGYTF.

V gene TRBV11-3 combines with J gene TRBJ1-4; no firm D call. The V gene lost 1 base and the J gene lost 3 bases, with 6 bases spanning the gap. CDR3 size: 14 residues. Germline V CDR1 and CDR2: SGHNT, YENEEA. CDR3 bases: TGTGCCAGCAGCTTAGGGCTCCCTAATGAAAAACTGTTTTTT. Translated, it gives CASSLGLPNEKLFF.

The rearrangement uses TRBV10-3 and TRBJ1-5; tentatively, D is TRBD1 (5 bases). This CDR3 is built from 13 residues. V dropped 8 bases and J dropped 0 bases, with 8 bases sitting between them. The germline V gene encodes CDR1 ENHRY and CDR2 SYGVKD. CDR3 in DNA: TGTGCCATCCGGGACTTTAGCAATCAGCCCCAGCATTTT. Translation gives CAIRDFSNQPQHF.

CDR3 in amino acids: CASNGGASTDTQYF. The CDR3 DNA follows: TGTGCCAGCAACGGGGGGGCGAGCACAGATACGCAGTATTTT. This chain joins TRBV6-6 and TRBJ2-3, with 8 bases that match TRBD2. The CDR3 is made up of 14 amino acids. Germline V gene data show CDR1 as MNHNY and CDR2 as SVGAGI (reference sequence). Losses at the gene ends were 7 bases for V and 0 bases for J; bases not matched to a gene: 3.